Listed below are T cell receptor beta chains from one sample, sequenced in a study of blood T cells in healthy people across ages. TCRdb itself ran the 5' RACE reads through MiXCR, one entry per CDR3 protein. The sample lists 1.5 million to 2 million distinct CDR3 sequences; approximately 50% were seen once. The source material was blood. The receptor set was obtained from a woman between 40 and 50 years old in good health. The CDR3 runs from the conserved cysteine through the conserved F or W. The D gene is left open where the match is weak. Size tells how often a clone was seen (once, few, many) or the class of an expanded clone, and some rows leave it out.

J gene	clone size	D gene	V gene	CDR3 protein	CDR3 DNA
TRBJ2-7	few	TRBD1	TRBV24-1	CATSDGTGGVQYF	TGTGCCACCAGTGACGGGACAGGGGGTGTGCAGTACTTC
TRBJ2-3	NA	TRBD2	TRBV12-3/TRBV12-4	CASKALAGLGDTQYF	TGTGCCAGCAAAGCACTAGCGGGGCTTGGAGATACGCAGTATTTT
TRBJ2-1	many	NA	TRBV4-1	CASSQDLGEQFF	TGCGCCAGCAGCCAAGATCTGGGAGAGCAGTTCTTC
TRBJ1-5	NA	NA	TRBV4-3	CASSQDWPSNQPQHF	TGCGCCAGCAGCCAAGATTGGCCCTCTAATCAGCCCCAGCATTTT
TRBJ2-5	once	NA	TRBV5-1	CASKGADATQETQYF	TGCGCCAGCAAAGGGGCCGACGCCACCCAAGAGACCCAGTACTTC
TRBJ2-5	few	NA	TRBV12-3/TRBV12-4	CASRPTGDQETQYF	TGTGCCAGCAGGCCTACAGGCGACCAAGAGACCCAGTACTTC
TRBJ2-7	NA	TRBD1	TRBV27	CASGLIQEAGGFNEQYF	TGTGCCAGCGGTTTAATTCAGGAGGCAGGGGGATTTAACGAGCAGTACTTC
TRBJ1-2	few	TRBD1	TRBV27	CASSSPGQTYGYTF	TGTGCCAGCAGTAGCCCGGGACAGACCTATGGCTACACCTTC
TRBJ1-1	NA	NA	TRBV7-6	CASSLAGAGNTEAFF	TGTGCCAGCAGCTTAGCTGGGGCGGGGAACACTGAAGCTTTCTTT
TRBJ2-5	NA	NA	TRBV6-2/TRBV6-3	CASGDLLWVQYF	TGTGCCAGCGGGGATCTGCTATGGGTCCAGTACTTC
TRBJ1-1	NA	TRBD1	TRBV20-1	CSATLTGMNTEAFF	TGCAGTGCTACCTTGACAGGGATGAACACTGAAGCTTTCTTT
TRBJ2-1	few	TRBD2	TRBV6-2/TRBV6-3	CASSYSGTSFYEQFF	TGTGCCAGCAGTTACTCGGGGACTAGTTTCTATGAGCAGTTCTTC
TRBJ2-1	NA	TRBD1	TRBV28	CASSLRDRVPHEQFF	TGTGCCAGCAGTCTGCGGGACAGGGTGCCCCACGAGCAGTTCTTC
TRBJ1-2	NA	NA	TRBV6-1	CASSEVVGDGYTF	TGTGCCAGCAGTGAAGTAGTGGGTGATGGCTACACCTTC
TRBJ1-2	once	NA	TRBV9	CASSLGGRELANCGYTF	TGCGCCAGCTCATTAGGAGGCAGGGAGCTGGCTAACTGTGGCTACACCTTC
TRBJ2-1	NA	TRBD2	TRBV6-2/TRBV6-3	CASSSPPSGRPFF	TGTGCCAGCAGTTCACCCCCTAGCGGGCGGCCGTTCTTC
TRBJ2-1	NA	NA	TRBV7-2	CASSLLHGVDEQFF	TGTGCCAGCAGCTTATTGCATGGGGTCGATGAGCAGTTCTTC
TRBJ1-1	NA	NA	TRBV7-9	CASSPGGGTSWGNTEAFF	TGTGCCAGCAGCCCCGGGGGGGGGACATCATGGGGTAACACTGAAGCTTTCTTT
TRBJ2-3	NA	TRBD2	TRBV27	CASSLLAGAREDTQYF	TGTGCCAGCAGCCTACTAGCGGGGGCCCGGGAAGATACGCAGTATTTT
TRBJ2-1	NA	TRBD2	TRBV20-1	CSADGLAGGPSYNEQFF	TGCAGTGCCGACGGACTAGCGGGGGGCCCCTCCTACAATGAGCAGTTCTTC
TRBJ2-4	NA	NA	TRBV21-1	CARYRRIKNIQYF	TGTGCCAGATACCGACGGATAAAAAACATTCAGTACTTC
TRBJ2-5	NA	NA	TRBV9	CASSAGLGEETQYF	TGTGCCAGCAGCGCCGGTCTGGGCGAGGAGACCCAGTACTTC
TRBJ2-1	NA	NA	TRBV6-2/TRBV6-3	CASKEQAWSEQFF	TGTGCCAGCAAGGAACAGGCGTGGTCGGAGCAGTTCTTC
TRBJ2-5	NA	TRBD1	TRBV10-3	CAISGRTGAQETQYF	TGTGCCATCAGTGGGAGGACAGGAGCCCAAGAGACCCAGTACTTC
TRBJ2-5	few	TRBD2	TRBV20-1	CSASSGGLQETQYF	TGCAGTGCTAGTAGCGGGGGCCTACAAGAGACCCAGTACTTC
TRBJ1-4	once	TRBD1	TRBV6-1	CASSGLDREGSDDEKLFF	TGTGCCAGCAGCGGCCTCGACAGGGAAGGGAGTGACGATGAAAAACTGTTTTTT
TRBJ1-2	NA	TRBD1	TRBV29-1	CSAQTGAYGYTF	TGCAGCGCACAGACAGGGGCTTATGGCTACACCTTC
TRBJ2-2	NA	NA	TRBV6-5	CASSYWTVTNTGELFF	TGTGCCAGCAGTTACTGGACAGTTACGAACACCGGGGAGCTGTTTTTT